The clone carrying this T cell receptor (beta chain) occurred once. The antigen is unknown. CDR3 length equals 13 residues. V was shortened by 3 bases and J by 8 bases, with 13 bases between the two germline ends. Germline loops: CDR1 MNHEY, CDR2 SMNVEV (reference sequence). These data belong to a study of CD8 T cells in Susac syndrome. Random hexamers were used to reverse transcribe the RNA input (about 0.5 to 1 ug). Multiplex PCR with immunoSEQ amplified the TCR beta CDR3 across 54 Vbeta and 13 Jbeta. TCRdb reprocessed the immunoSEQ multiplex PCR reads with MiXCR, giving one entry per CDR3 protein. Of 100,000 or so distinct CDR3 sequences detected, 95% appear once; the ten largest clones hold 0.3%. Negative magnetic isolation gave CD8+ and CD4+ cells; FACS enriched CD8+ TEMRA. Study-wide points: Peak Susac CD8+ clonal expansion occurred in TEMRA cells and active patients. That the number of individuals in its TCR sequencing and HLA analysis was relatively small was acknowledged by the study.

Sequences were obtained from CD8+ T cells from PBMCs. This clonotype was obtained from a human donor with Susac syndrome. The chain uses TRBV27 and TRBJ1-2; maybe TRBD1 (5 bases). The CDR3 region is CASSFRWGKGYTF. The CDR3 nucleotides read TGTGCCAGCAGTTTTCGTTGGGGGAAAGGCTACACCTTC.